The next 25 T cell receptor beta chains were all read from a single sample in a study of blood T cell repertoires in COVID-19. Assay: immunoSEQ multiplex PCR; the TCRdb copy retains only in-frame clones and omits some. The table shows some 330,000 clones, with approximately 88% occurring only once. Material for sequencing was PBMCs or T cells enriched from blood (not recorded which). All receptors derive from a man in his thirties or forties who had recovered from COVID-19.

The rearrangement links TRBV10-3 to TRBJ2-5, with 7 positions matching TRBD2. The germline gives CDR1 ENHRY, CDR2 SYGVKD. V trimming: 7 bases; J trimming: 2 bases; junction bases outside the gene matches: 4. This CDR3 has 13 amino acids. CDR3 coding DNA: TGTGCCATCACTCCGGGACTACAAGAGACCCAGTACTTC. Translation: CAITPGLQETQYF.

The CDR3 DNA sequence: TGTGCCAGCAGTTTCAACAGAAACTATGGCTACACCTTC. Its translation: CASSFNRNYGYTF. The gene calls are TRBV28 and TRBJ1-2; D is undetermined. V was pared by 3 bases and J by 2 bases, with 7 bases between. The CDR3 has 13 amino acids. Germline V gives CDR1 MDHEN, CDR2 SYDVKM.

The V gene is TRBV11-2, the J gene TRBJ2-7; the D is unclear. CDR1 is SGHAT, CDR2 FQNNGV, per germline. The CDR3 covers 16 residues. Between the trimmed V and J ends, which lost 4 bases and 0 bases, there was a span of 16 bases. The CDR3 region has the DNA TGTGCCAGCAGCTCTCACCATACCTATTTCTCCTACGAGCAGTACTTC. Translated: CASSSHHTYFSYEQYF.

The genes are TRBV28 and TRBJ2-7; 10 nucleotides line up with TRBD2. Germline values: CDR1 MDHEN, CDR2 SYDVKM. The CDR3 covers 17 residues. The ends lost 3 bases at V and 1 base at J; junction bases unmatched: 9. The CDR3 DNA reads TGTGCCAGCAGTTTCCCCCCGCTAGCGGGGGCGTCCTACGAGCAGTACTTC. Its translation is CASSFPPLAGASYEQYF.

The gene calls are TRBV3-1 (or the pseudogene TRBV3-2) and TRBJ1-6; 9 bases map to TRBD1. The germline CDR1 and CDR2 sequences are LGHDT and YNNKEL (reference sequence). The CDR3 runs 17 residues. V shed 4 bases, J shed 4 bases, and the junction held 8 bases outside the gene matches. The CDR3 DNA follows: TGTGCCAGCAGCCTGCGACAGGGGGTCAAATATAATTCACCCCTCCACTTT. Protein product: CASSLRQGVKYNSPLHF.

The rearrangement uses TRBV19 and TRBJ1-6, with D hard to call. The CDR3 runs to 15 residues. V lost 2 bases to trimming and J lost 0 bases, with 5 bases between them. Germline V gene lookup returns CDR1 LNHDA and CDR2 SQIVND (reference sequence). The CDR3 DNA sequence: TGTGCCAGTAGTATAAGCCGCTCCTATAATTCACCCCTCCACTTT. This translates into CASSISRSYNSPLHF.

The J gene is TRBJ1-2, the V gene TRBV5-6; tentatively, D is TRBD1 (5 bases). V dropped 4 bases and J dropped 13 bases, with 17 bases sitting between them. CDR1 and CDR2 from the germline V gene are SGHDT and YYEEEE. The CDR3 loop spans 12 amino acids. CDR3 region: CASSSFGRAVTF. The CDR3 DNA is TGTGCCAGCAGCAGCTTCGGCAGGGCCGTCACCTTC.

Regarding this clone: Mismatch with germline at one junction end may stem from a read error. This chain joins TRBV5-1 and TRBJ2-7; D is undetermined. The CDR3 length is 13 residues. Germline V gene sequence: CDR1 SGHRS, CDR2 YFSETQ. The CDR3 nucleotides read TGCGCCAGCAGCTTGGGAGGCCCATCGGGTGTGGACTTC. Translation: CASSLGGPSGVDF.

The chain carries TRBV18 and TRBJ2-2; TRBD2 agrees at 7 bases. This CDR3 contains 17 residues. Germline lookup yields CDR1 KGHSH and CDR2 LQKENI. V was clipped by 3 bases and J by 1 base; unmatched bases: 8. The DNA for the CDR3 is TGTGCCAGCTCACCCAACCGGCCTAGCGGGAACACCGGGGAGCTGTTTTTT. It codes for CASSPNRPSGNTGELFF.

This chain connects TRBV5-1 to TRBJ1-5; TRBD1 aligns across 9 bases. Germline loops: CDR1 SGHRS, CDR2 YFSETQ. There are 15 residues in the CDR3. With 8 bases clipped from V and 5 bases from J, the junction kept 11 bases outside the gene matches. In DNA form, the CDR3 reads TGCGCCAGTGTCGTCCGGGACAGGGTCTATCAGCCCCAGCATTTT. Protein product: CASVVRDRVYQPQHF.

The gene calls are TRBV6-5 and TRBJ1-2; tentatively, D is TRBD1 (5 bases). The ends were cut back, 6 bases at V and 7 bases at J, with 21 bases in the middle. This CDR3 is built from 15 residues. In germline, CDR1 is MNHEY, CDR2 SVGAGI. The CDR3 loop is CASRTPQGNFGGYTF. CDR3 coding DNA: TGTGCCAGCAGAACCCCTCAGGGAAATTTTGGTGGCTACACCTTC.

The chain has TRBV18 and TRBJ2-2; tentatively, D is TRBD1 (6 bases). Germline loops: CDR1 KGHSH, CDR2 LQKENI. This CDR3 contains 15 residues. V was shortened by 0 bases and J by 6 bases, with 11 bases between the two germline ends. The CDR3 DNA is TGTGCCAGCTCACCACCGAACAGGGTGGCCGGGGAGCTGTTTTTT. Its protein is CASSPPNRVAGELFF.

This clone was counted once. The chain has TRBV28 and TRBJ1-5; 10 bases are shared with TRBD1. The CDR3 sequence is 15 residues long. Unmatched junction bases numbered 6, after V lost 6 bases and J lost 4 bases. Germline values: CDR1 MDHEN, CDR2 SYDVKM. CDR3 sequence: CASRILGQGNQPQHF. CDR3 DNA sequence: TGTGCCAGCAGGATTTTGGGACAGGGGAATCAGCCCCAGCATTTT.

This rearrangement joins TRBV15 to TRBJ2-7; a possible D gene is TRBD1 (5 bases). Germline CDR1 LNHNV, CDR2 YYDKDF (reference sequence). The V and J ends lost 0 bases and 2 bases respectively, with 11 bases between them. The CDR3 loop spans 15 amino acids. CDR3 in DNA: TGTGCCACCAGCAGAGATCCCCAGGGAACCTACGAGCAGTACTTC. Translated, it gives CATSRDPQGTYEQYF.

V usage is TRBV2 and J usage is TRBJ2-7; TRBD1 aligns across 8 bases. The CDR3 loop spans 14 amino acids. Germline V gene data show CDR1 as SNHLY and CDR2 as FYNNEI. Germline trimming cut 3 bases from V and 3 bases from J; bases unmatched to any gene: 4. The CDR3, as DNA: TGTGCCAGCAGTGAGGCAGGGGGCATCTACGAGCAGTACTTC. It translates to CASSEAGGIYEQYF.

This CDR3 is CASSIGSGLHF. CDR3 bases: TGTGCCAGTAGTATAGGGAGTGGCCTCCACTTT. V and J are TRBV19 and TRBJ1-6, with D hard to call. V lost 1 base, J lost 15 bases, and 7 bases lay in between. The CDR3 spans 11 residues. Germline CDR1 reads LNHDA; CDR2 reads SQIVND (reference sequence).

The chain has TRBV5-6 and TRBJ2-5, with 11 bases identical to TRBD2. Germline assignment: CDR1 SGHDT and CDR2 YYEEEE. The trim removed 0 bases at V and 5 bases at J, leaving 9 bases unmatched. CDR3 length: 17 residues. This chain's CDR3 is CASSLELAGASGETQYF. DNA of the CDR3: TGTGCCAGCAGCTTGGAACTAGCGGGGGCTTCCGGGGAGACCCAGTACTTC.

The chain carries TRBV7-8 and TRBJ1-2; D might be TRBD1 (6 bases). CDR3 size: 13 residues. Trimming took 2 bases from V and 4 from J, leaving 8 bases between them. Germline assignment: CDR1 SGHVS and CDR2 FQNEAQ. The DNA of the CDR3 is TGTGCCAGCAGCTTATCAGGGGCCTATGGCTACACCTTC. Amino acid sequence: CASSLSGAYGYTF.

The chain recombines TRBV28 with TRBJ1-5; 9 nucleotides match TRBD1. V shed 6 bases and J 6 bases; nucleotides not matched to a gene: 12. The CDR3 is 16 residues long. Per germline, CDR1 MDHEN and CDR2 SYDVKM. The CDR3 nucleotides are TGTGCCAGCAGCCCCAGGGGACAGGGCGGGCTTCAGCCCCAGCATTTT. Translation gives CASSPRGQGGLQPQHF.

This clone was observed a single time. This chain uses TRBV19 with TRBJ1-1, with 9 bases matching TRBD1. Germline loops: CDR1 LNHDA, CDR2 SQIVND (reference sequence). V lost 5 bases, J lost 4 bases, and 5 bases stayed unmatched. The CDR3 runs to 14 residues. The CDR3 coding sequence is TGTGCCAGTAGTGTTGGACAGGGGAGCACTGAAGCTTTCTTT. Its translation is CASSVGQGSTEAFF.

This chain joins TRBV5-3 and TRBJ2-1, with 10 positions matching TRBD2. TRBV5-3 is labeled an ORF, and its function is uncertain. V was clipped by 0 bases and J by 0 bases; unmatched bases: 9. The CDR3 has 19 residues. In DNA, the CDR3 is TGTGCCAGAAGCTTGGAGCGGGGGGGCCCTTTAAGCTCCTACAATGAGCAGTTCTTC. This sequence encodes CARSLERGGPLSSYNEQFF.

The rearrangement links TRBV7-8 to TRBJ1-2; TRBD1 matches 8 bases. This CDR3 is 13 amino acids long. Trimming cost V 5 bases and J 6 bases; bases outside gene matches: 5. CDR1 is SGHVS, CDR2 FQNEAQ, per germline. The CDR3 DNA is TGTGCCAGCAGCCTCGACAGGGGCAATGGCTACACCTTC. Translating it yields CASSLDRGNGYTF.

CDR3 region: CASSPGAGRNSPLHF. The CDR3 DNA reads as TGTGCCAGCTCACCAGGGGCAGGGCGCAATTCACCCCTCCACTTT. The rearrangement links TRBV18 to TRBJ1-6; a possible D gene is TRBD1 (5 bases). Germline lookup yields CDR1 KGHSH and CDR2 LQKENI. The length of the CDR3 is 15 residues. V was clipped by 2 bases and J by 7 bases, with 12 bases between them.

The rearrangement links TRBV7-9 to TRBJ1-1; the D gene is possibly TRBD1 (6 bases). The length of the CDR3 is 15 residues. Germline CDR1 reads SEHNR; CDR2 reads FQNEAQ (reference sequence). V lost 5 bases and J 0 bases, leaving 13 bases between the germline ends. Written as DNA, the CDR3 is TGTGCCAGCAGCACCTCGACAGGAGTGAACACTGAAGCTTTCTTT. Residues: CASSTSTGVNTEAFF.

The chain uses TRBV11-2 and TRBJ2-7; weak D call: TRBD1 (6 bases). This CDR3 has 13 residues. Per germline, CDR1 SGHAT and CDR2 FQNNGV. V was pared by 6 bases and J by 9 bases, with 18 bases between. CDR3 residues: CASRTTGQQRQYF. The CDR3 bases are TGTGCCAGCAGGACGACAGGACAGCAACGGCAGTACTTC.